The rows below give T cell receptor beta chains drawn from one sample of a study of T cells in Graves' hyperthyroidism and ophthalmopathy. One entry per CDR3 protein, called by TCRdb with MiXCR from the multiplex PCR reads. The repertoire includes around 600,000 distinct CDR3 sequences, roughly 15% of them detected once, and more than 3% sits in the top ten. Sequencing input: blood. Receptor source: a woman aged 40 to 50 with Graves' ophthalmopathy. The CDR3 runs from the conserved cysteine through the conserved F or W. The D gene is left open where the match is weak. Clone size appears in some rows only: once, few, many, or a class for an expanded clone.

TGTGCCAGCAGTGAATTGATAGGGAGCTCCTACGAGCAGTACTTC	CASSELIGSSYEQYF	TRBV6-1	TRBJ2-7	many	NA
TGTGCCTTCCCTGGAGGGGGTGATGGCTACACCTTC	CAFPGGGDGYTF	TRBV30	TRBJ1-2	many	NA
TGTGCCAGCAGCCTCCCCGGGACACAACCAGATGAGCAGTTCTTC	CASSLPGTQPDEQFF	TRBV4-2	TRBJ2-1	few	NA
TGTGCCAGCACCACCCATCAGGGGGGGACAGGTCGTATCGAGCAGTACTTC	CASTTHQGGTGRIEQYF	TRBV28	TRBJ2-7	many	NA
TGTGCCAGCATCCCCTTTTCCACCACCCCGGGACTGAGCTCCTACAATGAGCAGTTCTTC	CASIPFSTTPGLSSYNEQFF	TRBV28	TRBJ2-1	many	NA
TGTGCCAGCAGTTCAGTCTCCTACAATGAGCAGTTCTTC	CASSSVSYNEQFF	TRBV27	TRBJ2-1	many	NA
TGTGCCAGCAGTGGGGACAGAAAAGAGACCCAGTACTTC	CASSGDRKETQYF	TRBV2	TRBJ2-5	many	TRBD1
TGTGCCAGCAGCCCAACCAGGGGGGGAAACATTCAGTACTTC	CASSPTRGGNIQYF	TRBV3-1	TRBJ2-4	many	NA
TGTGCCAGCAGCCCACAACTAACGGGGACCCAGTACTTC	CASSPQLTGTQYF	TRBV5-8	TRBJ2-5	many	NA
TGTGCCAGCAGCTTAGAGTTTGAAGCTTTCTTT	CASSLEFEAFF	TRBV7-3	TRBJ1-1	NA	NA
TGTGCCAGCAGGTCAGAGGGGATGCAGTTCTTC	CASRSEGMQFF	TRBV2	TRBJ2-1	NA	NA
TGTGCCAGCAGTCGGTTCGGGCGCACAGATACGCAGTATTTT	CASSRFGRTDTQYF	TRBV28	TRBJ2-3	many	NA
TGCGCCAGCAGCACAGGACAGGCAACGGAGACCCAGTACTTC	CASSTGQATETQYF	TRBV5-1	TRBJ2-5	many	TRBD1
TGTGCCAGCAGTTTACTTGGGGGATATAATTCACCCCTCCACTTT	CASSLLGGYNSPLHF	TRBV12-3/TRBV12-4	TRBJ1-6	many	NA
TGTGCCAGCAGCCAGCGGACAGCGGGCACCGGGGAGCTGTTTTTT	CASSQRTAGTGELFF	TRBV11-2	TRBJ2-2	many	NA
TGCGCCAGCAGTTATGGGACAGGGAATGAGCAGTTCTTC	CASSYGTGNEQFF	TRBV10-1	TRBJ2-1	NA	TRBD1
TGTGCCAGCTCACCAAGGTACACCACAGATACGCAGTATTTT	CASSPRYTTDTQYF	TRBV18	TRBJ2-3	many	NA
TGTGCCAGCTCACCGAGTCAGAACAATGAGCAGTTCTTC	CASSPSQNNEQFF	TRBV18	TRBJ2-1	NA	NA
TGTGCCAGCAGATTAGCGGGAACGAGCTCCTACGAGCAGTACTTC	CASRLAGTSSYEQYF	TRBV28	TRBJ2-7	many	TRBD2
TGTGCCATCAGTGGTGGGACTAGCGGGAGAACAGATACGCAGTATTTT	CAISGGTSGRTDTQYF	TRBV10-3	TRBJ2-3	many	TRBD2
TGTGCCAGCAGCCCCTGGAGCTCTGGAAACACCATATATTTT	CASSPWSSGNTIYF	TRBV11-2	TRBJ1-3	NA	NA
TGTGCCAGCAGACAGGGGATTTCTTCGGATACGCAGTATTTT	CASRQGISSDTQYF	TRBV2	TRBJ2-3	NA	TRBD1
TGTGCCAGCAGCCAAGTGAGGGCCGGGGAGCTGTTTTTT	CASSQVRAGELFF	TRBV3-1	TRBJ2-2	many	NA
TGTGCCAGCAGCTTAGTCGGCAGGGGGGCCCAACAAGAGACCCAGTACTTC	CASSLVGRGAQQETQYF	TRBV7-9	TRBJ2-5	few	NA
TGTGCCAGTAGGACCCAACTAGGTGAGCAGTTCTTC	CASRTQLGEQFF	TRBV19	TRBJ2-1	NA	NA